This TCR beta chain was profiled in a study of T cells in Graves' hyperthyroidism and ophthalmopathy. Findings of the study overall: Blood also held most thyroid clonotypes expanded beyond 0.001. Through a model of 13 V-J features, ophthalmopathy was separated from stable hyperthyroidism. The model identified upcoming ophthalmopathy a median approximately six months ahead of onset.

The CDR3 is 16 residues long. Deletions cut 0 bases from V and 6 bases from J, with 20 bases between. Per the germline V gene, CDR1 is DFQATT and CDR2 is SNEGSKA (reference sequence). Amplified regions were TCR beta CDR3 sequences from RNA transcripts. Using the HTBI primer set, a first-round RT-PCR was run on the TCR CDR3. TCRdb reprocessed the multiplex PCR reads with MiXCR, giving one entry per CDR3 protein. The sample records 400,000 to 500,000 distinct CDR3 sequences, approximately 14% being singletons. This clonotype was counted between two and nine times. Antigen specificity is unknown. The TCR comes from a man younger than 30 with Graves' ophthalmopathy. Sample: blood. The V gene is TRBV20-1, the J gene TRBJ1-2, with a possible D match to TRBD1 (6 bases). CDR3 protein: CSARDSGGAVENGYTF. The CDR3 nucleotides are TGCAGTGCTAGAGATTCGGGGGGCGCGGTAGAAAATGGCTACACCTTC.